This entry features one TCR beta chain sequence. This sample was included in a study of blood T cell repertoires in COVID-19. In the study overall: Italy, Spain and the United States were the sources of the convalescent and acute COVID-19 samples. T cells, B-cell-depleted T cells, or PBMCs provided the cDNA or gDNA that served as material.

Method: immunoSEQ multiplex PCR; TCRdb's copy keeps in-frame clones and lacks some. The table has 350,000 or so clones, about four fifths seen once. Germline V gene lookup returns CDR1 LNHNV and CDR2 YYDKDF (reference sequence). J was trimmed by 6 bases and V by 1 base; bases with no gene match: 3. The CDR3 is 14 residues long. The sequencing sample was made of peripheral blood. The sequence derives from a man aged 25 to 40 with active or convalescent COVID-19. The rearrangement joins TRBV15 to TRBJ1-1; 9 positions match TRBD1. CDR3 bases: TGTGCCACCAGCAGAGGACAGGGGGACCCTGAAGCTTTCTTT. It translates to CATSRGQGDPEAFF.